These T cell receptor beta chains were read from a single sample in a study of Ad26.COV2.S vaccination and SARS-CoV-2 variants. The method was immunoSEQ multiplex PCR; TCRdb's version includes in-frame clones alone and lacks a portion of them. This sample has 440,000 or so clones; 92% occur once, and the top ten carry under 2%. Sequenced material: peripheral blood, taken in a trial of Ad26.COV2.S vaccine versus placebo. The receptors come from a person between 18 and 65 years old who received the Ad26.COV2.S COVID-19 vaccine or a placebo. The CDR3 runs from the conserved cysteine through the conserved F or W. Each record gives: clone size, V gene, D gene, J gene, CDR3 protein, CDR3 DNA. D genes are given only for firm matches. Only some rows state a clone size, as once, few, many or a class for expanded clones.

.,TRBV4-1,.,TRBJ1-2,CASSHGRTADYGYTF,TGCGCCAGCAGCCATGGTAGGACAGCAGATTATGGCTACACCTTC
once,TRBV6-5,.,TRBJ1-2,CASSYAPIGGYGYTF,TGTGCCAGCAGTTACGCCCCCATCGGAGGCTATGGCTACACCTTC
.,TRBV29-1,TRBD2,TRBJ2-1,CSVETPSGGFNEQFF,TGCAGCGTTGAGACCCCTAGCGGGGGATTCAATGAGCAGTTCTTC
.,TRBV5-1,TRBD2,TRBJ2-1,CASSLSGSDSNEQFF,TGCGCCAGCAGCTTGAGCGGGAGTGACTCCAATGAGCAGTTCTTC
.,TRBV15,.,TRBJ1-1,CATSRAPTGSIAFF,TGTGCCACCAGCAGAGCCCCGACAGGATCGATAGCTTTCTTT
.,TRBV2,.,TRBJ2-7,CASSETAVGSFHEQYF,TGTGCCAGCAGTGAAACTGCTGTAGGCAGCTTCCACGAGCAGTACTTC
.,TRBV11-2,TRBD1,TRBJ1-3,CASSPQTGTGNTIYF,TGTGCCAGCAGCCCCCAGACAGGGACGGGAAACACCATATATTTT
.,TRBV18,TRBD2,TRBJ2-1,CASSAAGIYNEQFF,TGTGCCAGCTCGGCAGCGGGGATCTACAATGAGCAGTTCTTC
.,TRBV19,.,TRBJ1-1,CASSLQVPGNTEAFF,TGTGCCAGTAGTTTGCAGGTCCCGGGCAACACTGAAGCTTTCTTT
.,TRBV5-1,TRBD1,TRBJ1-4,CASRFDRGYEKLFF,TGCGCCAGCCGCTTTGACAGGGGATATGAAAAACTGTTTTTT
once,TRBV19,TRBD1,TRBJ1-2,CASSATGTGYGYTF,TGTGCCAGTAGTGCGACCGGGACAGGCTATGGCTACACCTTC
.,TRBV13,TRBD1,TRBJ1-4,CASSQTGVDEKLFF,TGTGCCAGCAGCCAGACAGGGGTGGACGAAAAACTGTTTTTT
.,TRBV4-3,.,TRBJ2-3,CASSQDPAASPFKYF,TGCGCCAGCAGCCAAGATCCGGCGGCTAGCCCCTTTAAGTATTTT
.,TRBV10-3,.,TRBJ2-7,CAPVPVAKIYEQYF,TGTGCCCCCGTACCCGTAGCGAAGATCTACGAGCAGTACTTC
.,TRBV5-6,.,TRBJ2-7,CASSLAARTYEQYF,TGTGCCAGCAGCTTGGCCGCTCGGACCTACGAGCAGTACTTC
.,TRBV19,TRBD1,TRBJ2-7,CASSISGQAYEQYF,TGTGCCAGTAGTATATCGGGACAGGCCTACGAGCAGTACTTC
.,TRBV29-1,.,TRBJ2-7,CSAASRGSYEQYF,TGCAGCGCTGCATCTAGGGGGAGCTACGAGCAGTACTTC
few,TRBV19,.,TRBJ1-5,CASSIEPGTQPQHF,TGTGCCAGTAGTATAGAGCCAGGGACTCAGCCCCAGCATTTT
.,TRBV7-9,.,TRBJ1-2,CASSLNGLGNNYGYTF,TGTGCCAGCAGCTTAAATGGGTTGGGCAACAACTATGGCTACACCTTC
.,TRBV28,TRBD1,TRBJ1-2,CASSLFDRANGYTF,TGTGCCAGCAGTTTATTCGACAGGGCAAATGGCTACACCTTC
.,TRBV7-6,TRBD2,TRBJ2-3,CASSHRLAESTDTQYF,TGTGCCAGCAGCCATCGACTAGCGGAAAGCACAGATACGCAGTATTTT
.,TRBV7-2,.,TRBJ1-1,CASSLRLVGSTGNTEAFF,TGTGCCAGCAGCTTAAGGCTTGTGGGGTCGACTGGTAACACTGAAGCTTTCTTT
.,TRBV19,.,TRBJ2-2,CASSITGINTGELFF,TGTGCCAGTAGTATAACAGGTATCAACACCGGGGAGCTGTTTTTT
.,TRBV6-5,.,TRBJ2-7,CATSKDFVVYEQYF,TGTGCCACCTCGAAGGATTTCGTCGTATACGAGCAGTACTTC
.,TRBV4-1,TRBD1,TRBJ1-3,CASSQKDREGNTIYF,TGCGCCAGCAGCCAAAAGGACAGGGAGGGAAACACCATATATTTT